This T cell receptor (beta chain) was found in a study of identical twins. Each CDR3 protein gets one entry after TCRdb re-called the 5' RACE reads with MiXCR. This table holds more than 350,000 distinct CDR3 sequences, around 9.7% found once. The V end was cut by 1 base, the J end by 5 bases, with 14 bases between. Germline CDR1 reads KGHDR; CDR2 reads SFDVKD. The length of the CDR3 is 16 residues. This clonotype was recorded a few times. Sequences were obtained from naive T cells sorted from blood. The genes are TRBV24-1 and TRBJ2-1, with D perhaps TRBD2 (6 bases). The source of this sequence is a woman aged 45-65 years in good health. CDR3 residues: CATSDFIGTANNEQFF. The CDR3 bases are TGTGCCACCAGTGATTTTATAGGGACTGCGAACAATGAGCAGTTCTTC.